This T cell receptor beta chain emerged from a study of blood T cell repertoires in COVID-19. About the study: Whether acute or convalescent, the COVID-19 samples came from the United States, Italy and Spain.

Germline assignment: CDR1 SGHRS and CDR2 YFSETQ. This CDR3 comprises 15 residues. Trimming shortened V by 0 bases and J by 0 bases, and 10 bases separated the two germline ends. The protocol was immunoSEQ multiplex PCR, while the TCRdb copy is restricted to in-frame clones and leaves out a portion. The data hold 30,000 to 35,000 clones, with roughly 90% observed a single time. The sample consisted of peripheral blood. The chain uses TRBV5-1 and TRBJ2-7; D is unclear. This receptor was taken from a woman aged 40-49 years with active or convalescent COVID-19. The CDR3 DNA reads TGCGCCAGCAGCTTGGGGGCAGATAGCTCCTACGAGCAGTACTTC. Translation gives CASSLGADSSYEQYF.